This entry describes one TCR beta chain. V shed 5 bases and J 3 bases; nucleotides not matched to a gene: 11. Per the germline V gene, CDR1 is SEHNR and CDR2 is FQNEAQ (reference sequence). The CDR3 sequence is 16 residues long. Using immunoSEQ multiplex PCR, the repertoire was profiled, and TCRdb retains in-frame clones only, with some absent. This table holds 150,000 to 200,000 clones, approximately 92% found once. This entry comes from a study of T cell responses to AZD1222 COVID-19 vaccine. Material: peripheral blood, obtained on day 0 of AZD1222 vaccination. The chain recombines TRBV7-9 with TRBJ1-2, with 8 nucleotides matching TRBD1. The sequence derives from an adult in good health. DNA of the CDR3: TGTGCCAGCAGCCCCGAGACGGACAGGGAGTACTATGGCTACACCTTC. Its protein product is CASSPETDREYYGYTF. Full variable domain (missing parts from reference TRBV7-9 and TRBJ1-2): DTGVSQNPRHKITKRGQNVTFRCDPISEHNRLYWYRQTLGQGPEFLTYFQNEAQLEKSRLLSDRFSAERPKGSFSTLEIQRTEQGDSAMYLCASSPETDREYYGYTFGSGTRLTVV.